What follows are 21 T cell receptor beta chains derived from one specimen sequenced in a study of blood T cell repertoires in COVID-19. Only in-frame clones appear in the TCRdb table, and some are missing; sequencing was by immunoSEQ multiplex PCR. The data show some 120,000 clones, with about 88% seen just once and about 3.5% held by the top ten. Sequenced input: peripheral blood. Receptor source: a man between 45 and 60 years old with active COVID-19.

This sequence joins TRBV9 and TRBJ1-4; 11 bases fit TRBD1. The V gene's germline CDR1 is SGDLS and CDR2 YYNGEE. V lost 5 bases to trimming and J lost 7 bases; unmatched junction nucleotides: 4. The CDR3 length is 14 residues. Here the CDR3 DNA reads TGTGCCAGCAGTCGGACAGGGGGCAGTGAAAAACTGTTTTTT. Translation: CASSRTGGSEKLFF.

The chain recombines TRBV19 with TRBJ2-5; D possibly corresponds to TRBD1 (6 bases). The CDR3 runs to 14 residues. Germline V gene data show CDR1 as LNHDA and CDR2 as SQIVND (reference sequence). With 3 bases removed from V and 5 bases from J, the gap between germline ends came to 13 bases. CDR3 amino acids: CASSINRDLETQYF. DNA of the CDR3: TGTGCCAGTAGTATCAACAGGGATCTGGAGACCCAGTACTTC.

The chain combines TRBV7-8 with TRBJ2-7; TRBD1 aligns across 8 bases. The length of the CDR3 is 13 residues. Trimming removed 5 bases from V and 2 bases from J; junction bases left unmatched: 2. CDR1 and CDR2 from the germline V gene are SGHVS and FQNEAQ. CDR3 sequence: CASSRTGTYEQYF. CDR3 DNA sequence: TGTGCCAGCAGCCGGACAGGGACCTACGAGCAGTACTTC. Looking up the rest from reference TRBV7-8 and TRBJ2-7 gives the full variable domain: GAGVSQSPRYKVAKRGQDVALRCDPISGHVSLFWYQQALGQGPEFLTYFQNEAQLDKSGLPSDRFFAERPEGSVSTLKIQRTQQEDSAVYLCASSRTGTYEQYFGPGTRLTVT.

CDR3 DNA: TGTGCCAGCAGCGCCAAACAGGGAAACTATGGCTACACCTTC. It translates to CASSAKQGNYGYTF. The chain has TRBV9 and TRBJ1-2, with D tentatively TRBD1 (6 bases). The CDR3 sequence is 14 residues long. The germline V gene encodes CDR1 SGDLS and CDR2 YYNGEE. V lost 3 bases and J 2 bases, leaving 11 bases between the germline ends.

The chain couples TRBV4-1 to TRBJ1-1, with 8 bases identical to TRBD1. Germline V lookup: CDR1 MGHRA, CDR2 YSYEKL. This CDR3 is built from 15 residues. V lost 4 bases, J lost 4 bases, and 8 bases stayed unmatched. The CDR3 DNA reads as TGCGCCAGCAGCCGTAAATCGGGACAGGCCACTGAAGCTTTCTTT. Encoded protein: CASSRKSGQATEAFF.

This chain connects TRBV7-8 to TRBJ1-1; 10 nucleotides line up with TRBD1. Germline CDR1 SGHVS, CDR2 FQNEAQ. V was pared by 4 bases and J by 1 base, with 9 bases of the junction left unmatched. The CDR3 runs to 17 residues. The CDR3 region is CASSSPGGTGANTEAFF. The CDR3 bases are TGTGCCAGCAGCTCCCCAGGGGGGACAGGGGCGAACACTGAAGCTTTCTTT.

The chain recombines TRBV3-1 (or the pseudogene TRBV3-2) with TRBJ1-5; D not certain. The CDR3 sequence is 13 residues long. In germline, CDR1 is LGHDT, CDR2 YNNKEL (reference sequence). V was pared by 0 bases and J by 6 bases, with 6 bases between. The CDR3 is CASSQDIGQPQHF. The CDR3 nucleotides read TGTGCCAGCAGCCAAGATATCGGTCAGCCCCAGCATTTT.

This sequence joins TRBV18 and TRBJ2-1; 10 positions agree with TRBD2. V lost 4 bases and J lost 6; bases outside the gene matches: 6. The CDR3 is made up of 15 amino acids. Germline V gene sequence: CDR1 KGHSH, CDR2 LQKENI. The CDR3 protein is CASSRILAGLNEQFF. DNA of the CDR3: TGTGCCAGCTCACGAATACTAGCGGGACTCAATGAGCAGTTCTTC.

This rearrangement joins TRBV27 to TRBJ2-1; 13 bases are a match to TRBD2. Germline V gene lookup returns CDR1 MNHEY and CDR2 SMNVEV (reference sequence). Trimming at V came to 6 bases and at J to 0 bases, leaving 14 bases not matched to a gene. The CDR3 length is 20 residues. The CDR3 loop reads CASRSPRLAGGPGSYNEQFF. For the CDR3, the DNA is TGTGCCAGCAGATCACCCCGACTAGCGGGGGGTCCTGGCTCCTACAATGAGCAGTTCTTC.

In its sample, this clone was seen once. The chain couples TRBV6-6 to TRBJ1-2; 12 nucleotides match TRBD1. CDR1 is MNHNY, CDR2 SVGAGI, per germline (reference sequence). The CDR3 runs 15 residues. V gave up 6 bases and J gave up 6 bases; unmatched junction bases: 8. This CDR3 reads CASRGGGQGAHGYTF. Here the CDR3 DNA reads TGTGCCAGCAGAGGTGGGGGACAGGGGGCCCATGGCTACACCTTC.

The chain couples TRBV5-4 to TRBJ1-4; 8 bases agree with TRBD1. Germline CDR1 SGHNT, CDR2 YYREEE (reference sequence). The ends lost 5 bases at V and 3 bases at J; junction bases unmatched: 9. This CDR3 has 16 residues. CDR3 sequence: CASSQGQGVANEKLFF. The CDR3 DNA reads as TGTGCCAGCAGTCAAGGACAGGGAGTGGCTAATGAAAAACTGTTTTTT.

The V gene is TRBV10-3, the J gene TRBJ1-2; D may be TRBD1 (5 bases). Germline V lookup: CDR1 ENHRY, CDR2 SYGVKD. V was trimmed by 6 bases and J by 7 bases, leaving 18 bases between them. The CDR3 has 14 amino acids. This chain's CDR3 is CAISADGQWGGYTF. The CDR3 region has the DNA TGTGCCATCAGCGCCGACGGACAATGGGGTGGCTACACCTTC.

The chain employs TRBV6-4 and TRBJ2-1; possibly TRBD2 for D (6 bases). Germline V gene data show CDR1 as MRHNA and CDR2 as SNTAGT. The CDR3 is 13 residues long. Trimming left V 4 bases short and J 7 bases short, with 11 bases between. DNA of the CDR3: TGTGCCAGCAGTGGGCCTCGGGGGAATGAGCAGTTCTTC. Protein: CASSGPRGNEQFF.

This chain joins TRBV21-1 and TRBJ1-5; the D segment call TRBD1 is taken from the table without a DNA check. TRBV21-1 is assigned pseudogene status. The CDR3 runs 19 residues. The CDR3 coding sequence is TGTGCCAGCAGCAAATGCCCAGCAGGGCCGTGTGATAGCAATCAGCCCCAGCATTTT. Encoded protein: CASSKCPAGPCDSNQPQHF.

As regards this clone: The DNA is omitted, as the CDR3 cannot be located on it reliably, and the CDR3 follows TCRdb's listing. The genes are TRBV7-8 and TRBJ1-2. Per germline, CDR1 SGHVS and CDR2 FQNEAQ. The CDR3 extends over 14 residues, inclusive of both ends. The CDR3 spells CASSLAGGYTFLTF.

The CDR3 here is CASSNRGRGYTF. DNA for the CDR3: TGTGCCAGCAGCAACAGGGGTAGGGGCTACACCTTC. This chain links TRBV6-5 with TRBJ1-2, with 7 nucleotides matching TRBD1. The V gene's germline CDR1 is MNHEY and CDR2 SVGAGI. CDR3 length: 12 amino acids. V was clipped by 6 bases and J by 8 bases; unmatched bases: 6.

The chain carries TRBV10-1 and TRBJ2-1; a weak D match, TRBD1 (5 bases). V was pared by 2 bases and J by 0 bases, with 5 bases between. CDR1 and CDR2 (germline): WNHNN, SYGVQD (reference sequence). The CDR3 totals 14 residues. CDR3 bases: TGCGCCAGCAGTGAGACAGGCTCCTACAATGAGCAGTTCTTC. This gives the protein CASSETGSYNEQFF.

J is TRBJ2-7 and V is TRBV3-1 (or the pseudogene TRBV3-2); D call uncertain. The V end was cut by 2 bases, the J end by 2 bases, with 13 bases between. CDR1 is LGHDT, CDR2 YNNKEL, per germline (reference sequence). The CDR3 is made up of 15 amino acids. The CDR3 protein is CASSQQTTTAYEQYF. In DNA, the CDR3 is TGTGCCAGCAGCCAACAAACCACGACTGCCTACGAGCAGTACTTC.

The genes are TRBV2 and TRBJ2-7; a possible D gene is TRBD2 (6 bases). The CDR3 consists of 15 residues. The germline gives CDR1 SNHLY, CDR2 FYNNEI. V was pared by 2 bases and J by 1 base, with 12 bases between. The CDR3 loop reads CASSERGLASYEQYV. CDR3 in DNA: TGTGCCAGCAGTGAAAGGGGACTCGCGTCCTACGAGCAGTACGTC.

V usage is TRBV11-3 and J usage is TRBJ2-1, with 9 bases aligning to TRBD2. Germline V gene sequence: CDR1 SGHNT, CDR2 YENEEA. The CDR3 spans 15 residues. After removal of 3 bases from V and 3 bases from J, the junction contained 3 bases not matched to a gene. The CDR3 sequence: CASSFSGGYYNEQFF. The CDR3 nucleotides are TGTGCCAGCAGCTTTAGCGGGGGATACTACAATGAGCAGTTCTTC.

The chain uses TRBV4-1 and TRBJ1-1; the D gene is possibly TRBD1 (6 bases). V was trimmed by 0 bases and J by 11 bases, leaving 13 bases between them. The germline CDR1 and CDR2 sequences are MGHRA and YSYEKL. CDR3 length: 13 residues. The CDR3: CASSQDRYRAAFF. The CDR3, as DNA: TGCGCCAGCAGCCAAGATAGGTACAGGGCCGCTTTCTTT.